The 5 T cell receptor beta chains presented below share a single source sample, sequenced in a study of identical twins. TCRdb re-called the 5' RACE reads through MiXCR, storing one row per CDR3 protein. The data hold 1.5 million to 2 million distinct CDR3 sequences, with more than 30% observed a single time. The sequenced material came from cord blood. These receptors came from a newborn girl in good health.

The chain joins TRBV4-1 to TRBJ1-2, with D tentatively TRBD1 (5 bases). Trimming pared 5 bases from V and 7 bases from J, leaving 26 bases between. The germline V gene has CDR1 MGHRA and CDR2 YSYEKL. The CDR3 has 17 residues. The CDR3 here is CASSSPQRRQNRGGYTF. The CDR3 DNA reads as TGCGCCAGCAGCTCGCCCCAAAGGAGACAGAACCGTGGTGGCTACACCTTC.

This clonotype was seen a few times. The V gene is TRBV7-2, the J gene TRBJ1-6; tentative D call: TRBD1 (5 bases). CDR1 is SGHTA, CDR2 FQGNSA, per germline. Trimming removed 8 bases at V and 7 bases at J, with 21 bases between. CDR3 length: 16 amino acids. DNA for the CDR3: TGTGCCAGCCTCCGCCGCGGGCGGGGCTCGAATTCACCCCTCCACTTT. Encoded protein: CASLRRGRGSNSPLHF.

This clonotype has just a few counts. The genes are TRBV7-2 and TRBJ2-3, with 9 bases matching TRBD1. Germline CDR1 reads SGHTA; CDR2 reads FQGNSA. V gave up 1 base and J gave up 3 bases; unmatched junction bases: 14. CDR3 length equals 19 residues. CDR3 nucleotide sequence: TGTGCCAGCAGCTTAGTTGTATGGCCGGGACAGGGTAGTACAGATACGCAGTATTTT. It translates to CASSLVVWPGQGSTDTQYF. Supplemented by reference TRBV7-2 and TRBJ2-3, the full variable domain reads GAGVSQSPSNKVTEKGKDVELRCDPISGHTALYWYRQSLGQGLEFLIYFQGNSAPDKSGLPSDRFSAERTGGSVSTLTIQRTQQEDSAVYLCASSLVVWPGQGSTDTQYFGPGTRLTVL.

The V call is TRBV14, the J call TRBJ1-2; D is unresolved. Trimming removed 0 bases at V and 4 bases at J, with 9 bases between. The length of the CDR3 is 14 residues. CDR1 is SGHDN, CDR2 FVKESK, per germline. This CDR3 is CASSQDYSLYGYTF. CDR3 bases: TGTGCCAGCAGCCAAGACTACAGCCTCTATGGCTACACCTTC.

V is TRBV20-1 and J is TRBJ2-1, with 7 bases identical to TRBD2. In germline, CDR1 is DFQATT, CDR2 SNEGSKA (reference sequence). The CDR3 length is 15 residues. The ends lost 1 base at V and 2 bases at J; junction bases unmatched: 5. CDR3 amino acids: CSARVTAGAYNEQFF. The CDR3 nucleotides are TGCAGTGCTAGAGTCACGGCGGGGGCCTACAATGAGCAGTTCTTC.